These 29 T cell receptor beta chains were all obtained from the same sample, sequenced in a study of patients and donors after allogeneic stem cell transplantation. TCRdb re-analysed the RT-PCR reads in MiXCR, keeping a single row per CDR3 protein. The sample lists 20,000 or so distinct CDR3 sequences; approximately 28% were seen once. Sequencing was performed on blood, either unsorted or a sorted T cell fraction (not recorded which). The receptors here all came from a human donor who was either an allogeneic HSCT recipient or a stem cell or donor lymphocyte infusion donor (not recorded which). It is not recorded whose cells these are; they may come from a transplant donor.

This clonotype was seen only once. V is TRBV10-3 and J is TRBJ1-1; D is uncertain. The CDR3 is made up of 13 amino acids. The ends were cut back, 2 bases at V and 7 bases at J, with 11 bases in the middle. The germline V gene has CDR1 ENHRY and CDR2 SYGVKD. The CDR3 coding sequence is TGTGCCATCAGTGAGGAAATGGGTGGTGAAGCTTTCTTT. As protein: CAISEEMGGEAFF.

This clonotype is medium-sized by share. The chain carries TRBV12-3 or TRBV12-4 and TRBJ1-2; D is undetermined. V lost 5 bases, J lost 1 base, and 11 bases lay in between. This CDR3 has 14 residues. DNA of the CDR3: TGTGCCAGCAGTCAAGACACCTTTAACTATGGCTACACCTTC. As protein: CASSQDTFNYGYTF.

The chain carries TRBV10-3 and TRBJ1-1; D not certain. The length of the CDR3 is 13 residues. CDR1 is ENHRY and CDR2 is SYGVKD in the germline V gene. The germline V and J ends were trimmed by 0 bases and 7 bases, with 9 bases remaining between them. The CDR3 DNA follows: TGTGCCATCAGTGAGTCGGCGACAATTGAAGCTTTCTTT. Translating it yields CAISESATIEAFF.

This clonotype was found many times. CDR3 sequence: CSAMGQVVATNEKLFF. CDR3 bases: TGCAGCGCCATGGGACAGGTGGTTGCAACTAATGAAAAACTGTTTTTT. The genes are TRBV29-1 and TRBJ1-4, with TRBD1 identical over 8 bases. CDR1 is SQVTM and CDR2 is ANQGSEA in the germline V gene. The CDR3 consists of 16 residues. Losses at the gene ends were 7 bases for V and 0 bases for J; bases not matched to a gene: 10.

This clonotype was seen a few times. V and J are TRBV5-1 and TRBJ1-5; D is ambiguous. V was shortened by 4 bases and J by 2 bases, with 10 bases between the two germline ends. Germline values: CDR1 SGHRS, CDR2 YFSETQ. This CDR3 is 14 amino acids long. In DNA, the CDR3 is TGCGCCAGCAGCCCCGACTGGGGCAATCAGCCCCAGCATTTT. As protein: CASSPDWGNQPQHF.

This clonotype has only a few counts. The chain recombines TRBV28 with TRBJ1-5, with 7 bases lining up with TRBD1. CDR3 length equals 13 residues. Germline CDR1 and CDR2: MDHEN and SYDVKM. V was pared by 7 bases and J by 7 bases, with 7 bases of the junction left unmatched. CDR3 amino acids: CASKEGAEQPQHF. In DNA form, the CDR3 reads TGTGCCAGCAAAGAGGGGGCGGAACAGCCCCAGCATTTT. The entire variable domain, with the rest obtained from reference TRBV28 and TRBJ1-5, is as follows: DVKVTQSSRYLVKRTGEKVFLECVQDMDHENMFWYRQDPGLGLRLIYFSYDVKMKEKGDIPEGYSVSREKKERFSLILESASTNQTSMYLCASKEGAEQPQHFGDGTRLSIL.

The chain carries TRBV9 and TRBJ2-2; the D call may be TRBD1 or TRBD2 (7 bases each). This CDR3 has 15 residues. Germline V gene sequence: CDR1 SGDLS, CDR2 YYNGEE. The ends were cut back, 0 bases at V and 5 bases at J, with 11 bases in the middle. CDR3 DNA: TGTGCCAGCAGCGTAGCCCAGGGGGGGACCGGGGAGCTGTTTTTT. Translation: CASSVAQGGTGELFF.

This chain connects TRBV27 to TRBJ2-2; weak D call: TRBD2 (5 bases). The CDR3 covers 17 residues. Germline V gene lookup returns CDR1 MNHEY and CDR2 SMNVEV (reference sequence). V dropped 3 bases and J dropped 3 bases, with 17 bases sitting between them. CDR3 protein: CASSLVSRGSHTGELFF. CDR3 DNA sequence: TGTGCCAGCAGTTTGGTGTCGAGAGGGTCCCACACCGGGGAGCTGTTTTTT.

This clonotype was observed at least ten times. This rearrangement joins TRBV6-5 to TRBJ1-4; 7 bases line up with TRBD1. The CDR3 is 18 amino acids. V gave up 6 bases and J gave up 0 bases; unmatched junction bases: 13. The germline CDR1 and CDR2 sequences are MNHEY and SVGAGI. CDR3 DNA sequence: TGTGCCAGCAGCAGACAGGGCCCCCACCTTGCAACTAATGAAAAACTGTTTTTT. As protein: CASSRQGPHLATNEKLFF.

In its sample, this clonotype was seen a few times. This chain joins TRBV30 and TRBJ1-2; unclear D gene. CDR3 length equals 10 residues. Deletions cut 4 bases from V and 8 bases from J, with 8 bases between. Germline V gene data show CDR1 as GTSNPN and CDR2 as SVGIG (reference sequence). CDR3 region: CAWKYRGYTF. The CDR3 nucleotides read TGTGCCTGGAAATACCGGGGCTACACCTTC.

The chain joins TRBV5-1 to TRBJ2-2, with D possibly being TRBD1 or TRBD2 (5 bases each). CDR3 length: 17 residues. Trimming left V 0 bases short and J 2 bases short, with 14 bases between. The germline V gene encodes CDR1 SGHRS and CDR2 YFSETQ. CDR3 protein: CASSLGWDAGNTGELFF. The DNA for the CDR3 is TGCGCCAGCAGCTTGGGCTGGGACGCGGGTAACACCGGGGAGCTGTTTTTT. Full variable domain (rest looked up from reference TRBV5-1 and TRBJ2-2): KAGVTQTPRYLIKTRGQQVTLSCSPISGHRSVSWYQQTPGQGLQFLFEYFSETQRNKGNFPGRFSGRQFSNSRSEMNVSTLELGDSALYLCASSLGWDAGNTGELFFGEGSRLTVL.

V and J are TRBV4-3 and TRBJ1-2; D may be TRBD1 (6 bases). Germline V lookup: CDR1 LGHNA, CDR2 YSLEER. The CDR3 is 14 amino acids. Trimming removed 4 bases at V and 1 base at J, with 10 bases between. CDR3: CASSRTGNNYGYTF. In DNA, the CDR3 is TGCGCCAGCAGCCGCACAGGGAATAACTATGGCTACACCTTC.

This clonotype has just a few counts. The genes are TRBV29-1 and TRBJ1-3; no clear D gene. In germline, CDR1 is SQVTM, CDR2 ANQGSEA. Trimming took 6 bases from V and 3 from J, leaving 12 bases between them. The CDR3 is 13 residues long. The CDR3 region has the DNA TGCAGCGTAAAAACCCGTTTTGGAAACACCATATATTTT. Its translation is CSVKTRFGNTIYF.

This clonotype was recorded a few times. The chain has TRBV5-1 and TRBJ2-7; no reliable D call. The V gene's germline CDR1 is SGHRS and CDR2 YFSETQ. V was clipped by 1 base and J by 4 bases, with 9 bases between them. The CDR3 is made up of 13 amino acids. CDR3 coding DNA: TGCGCCAGCAGCTTGACGGCACCTTACGAGCAGTACTTC. Its protein is CASSLTAPYEQYF.

The CDR3 DNA reads as TGTGCCATCAGTCCCGGGATTGGAGATCAGCCCCAGCATTTT. This codes for CAISPGIGDQPQHF. The chain is built from TRBV10-3 and TRBJ1-5; D is undetermined. V was clipped by 5 bases and J by 5 bases, with 13 bases between them. Germline V gene lookup returns CDR1 ENHRY and CDR2 SYGVKD. The CDR3 runs 14 residues.

The CDR3 coding sequence is TGTGCCAGCAGCTTACAAAGGGGCAGCTACACCTTC. This translates into CASSLQRGSYTF. The V call is TRBV13, the J call TRBJ1-2; a weak D match, TRBD1 (5 bases). The CDR3 length is 12 residues. Germline V gene sequence: CDR1 PRHDT, CDR2 FYEKMQ (reference sequence). V was pared by 2 bases and J by 9 bases, with 10 bases between.

The chain joins TRBV7-2 to TRBJ1-4; tentatively, D is TRBD1 (5 bases). V dropped 5 bases and J dropped 1 base, with 8 bases sitting between them. This CDR3 has 14 residues. CDR1 and CDR2 from the germline V gene are SGHTA and FQGNSA. In DNA form, the CDR3 reads TGTGCCAGCAGCACCAGGGTAACTAATGAAAAACTGTTTTTT. Protein: CASSTRVTNEKLFF.

The table lists this clonotype with a few counts. The chain combines TRBV18 with TRBJ2-3, with D hard to call. V was trimmed by 0 bases and J by 0 bases, leaving 4 bases between them. The V gene's germline CDR1 is KGHSH and CDR2 LQKENI. This CDR3 region has 14 residues. CDR3 DNA sequence: TGTGCCAGCTCACCACCGTACAGCACAGATACGCAGTATTTT. Its protein is CASSPPYSTDTQYF.

This clonotype is a singleton in its sample. The chain combines TRBV4-1 with TRBJ1-1; TRBD1 agrees at 8 bases. J was trimmed by 5 bases and V by 5 bases; bases with no gene match: 7. The germline V gene has CDR1 MGHRA and CDR2 YSYEKL. The CDR3 is made up of 14 amino acids. DNA for the CDR3: TGCGCCAGCAGCGAAACTACAGGGGGGACTGAAGCTTTCTTT. This encodes CASSETTGGTEAFF.

J is TRBJ2-5 and V is TRBV15, with D perhaps TRBD1 (5 bases). The CDR3 runs to 15 residues. V was shortened by 0 bases and J by 5 bases, with 13 bases between the two germline ends. The germline V gene encodes CDR1 LNHNV and CDR2 YYDKDF (reference sequence). CDR3 nucleotide sequence: TGTGCCACCAGCAGAGATGTAGGGGAAGGGGAGACCCAGTACTTC. It codes for CATSRDVGEGETQYF.

The table lists this clonotype with a few counts. The chain combines TRBV4-3 with TRBJ2-4; D perhaps matches TRBD2 (5 bases). V lost 1 base and J 6 bases, leaving 10 bases between the germline ends. CDR3 length: 14 residues. Per germline, CDR1 LGHNA and CDR2 YSLEER. CDR3 in amino acids: CASSQAGVGNIQYF. The DNA for the CDR3 is TGCGCCAGCAGCCAAGCCGGGGTTGGAAACATTCAGTACTTC.

The rearrangement joins TRBV29-1 to TRBJ1-1; D not certain. This CDR3 comprises 15 residues. Germline CDR1 SQVTM, CDR2 ANQGSEA. V was shortened by 2 bases and J by 7 bases, with 20 bases between the two germline ends. CDR3 coding DNA: TGCAGCGTTGAAACCGGGTCATCCCTGAATGGTGAAGCTTTCTTT. It encodes CSVETGSSLNGEAFF.

This clonotype showed up just a few times. The chain uses TRBV20-1 and TRBJ1-5; maybe TRBD1 (5 bases). The CDR3 length is 14 residues. The V end lost 3 bases, the J end lost 2 bases, and 11 bases lay between the germline ends. In germline, CDR1 is DFQATT, CDR2 SNEGSKA (reference sequence). The CDR3 DNA reads as TGCAGTGCTAGCGGGGACGCGGGCAATCAGCCCCAGCATTTT. As protein: CSASGDAGNQPQHF.

A few counts support this clonotype. The rearrangement uses TRBV28 and TRBJ1-1; D is ambiguous. This CDR3 region has 12 residues. Germline V gene data show CDR1 as MDHEN and CDR2 as SYDVKM. V lost 1 base to trimming and J lost 7 bases, with 7 bases between them. CDR3: CASSLSQLEAFF. The CDR3 nucleotides read TGTGCCAGCAGTTTATCCCAGCTTGAAGCTTTCTTT.

The V gene is TRBV4-2, the J gene TRBJ1-5; possibly TRBD1 for D (5 bases). The length of the CDR3 is 16 residues. Germline-derived CDR1 and CDR2 are LGHNA and YNFKEQ. Between the trimmed V and J ends, which lost 0 bases and 5 bases, there was a span of 14 bases. The CDR3 region is CASSQDVWGTDQPQHF. The CDR3 DNA sequence: TGTGCCAGCAGCCAAGATGTGTGGGGGACCGATCAGCCCCAGCATTTT.

This clonotype was found a few times. This rearrangement joins TRBV6-1 to TRBJ2-2; 7 positions agree with TRBD1. CDR3 length: 13 amino acids. Trimming at V came to 5 bases and at J to 8 bases, leaving 5 bases not matched to a gene. The V gene's germline CDR1 is MNHNS and CDR2 SASEGT. The CDR3 coding sequence is TGTGCCAGCAGTTGGGACAGTGGGGGGGAGCTGTTTTTT. Its protein product is CASSWDSGGELFF.

At least ten counts were recorded for this clonotype. The genes are TRBV6-5 and TRBJ1-1; 8 bases line up with TRBD1. Trimming took 0 bases from V and 1 from J; bases not matched to a gene: 1. Germline V gives CDR1 MNHEY, CDR2 SVGAGI. This CDR3 has 15 residues. Here the CDR3 reads CASSYSDRGNTEAFF. CDR3 nucleotide sequence: TGTGCCAGCAGTTACTCAGACAGGGGGAACACTGAAGCTTTCTTT.

This clonotype has at least ten counts. The chain joins TRBV7-9 to TRBJ1-1; D is unresolved. This CDR3 is 14 amino acids long. Germline-derived CDR1 and CDR2 are SEHNR and FQNEAQ (reference sequence). The V gene lost 0 bases and the J gene lost 6 bases, with 11 bases spanning the gap. CDR3 in amino acids: CASSLALAVSEAFF. CDR3 DNA sequence: TGTGCCAGCAGCTTAGCGCTGGCAGTCTCTGAAGCTTTCTTT.

This sequence joins TRBV29-1 and TRBJ1-2; 8 bases are shared with TRBD1. Germline V gene sequence: CDR1 SQVTM, CDR2 ANQGSEA. V was clipped by 3 bases and J by 7 bases; unmatched bases: 7. This CDR3 is 13 amino acids long. CDR3 DNA: TGCAGCGTTGAGGCCGGGACAGGTATTGGCTACACCTTC. Residues: CSVEAGTGIGYTF. Drawing the rest from reference TRBV29-1 and TRBJ1-2, the complete variable domain is SAVISQKPSRDICQRGTSLTIQCQVDSQVTMMFWYRQQPGQSLTLIATANQGSEATYESGFVIDKFPISRPNLTFSTLTVSNMSPEDSSIYLCSVEAGTGIGYTFGSGTRLTVV.